This T cell receptor beta chain was documented in a study of siplizumab effects on memory and regulatory T cells. The study, taken as a whole, reports: It was not possible to assign a naive or memory phenotype to roughly 80-97% of proliferating CD4+ or CD8+ clones. Memory cells seemed less diverse than naive T cells, which seemed major alloresponse contributors.

Three donor pairs also had unstimulated CD4+ and CD8+ naive and memory subsets sequenced. CDR1 SQVTM and CDR2 ANQGSEA come from the germline V gene. The CDR3 is made up of 13 amino acids. V dropped 0 bases and J dropped 4 bases, with 9 bases sitting between them. This clone was seen just once. Its target is not known. TCR templates, roughly 10^5 per sample, were assayed. Measured with immunoSEQ multiplex PCR; TCRdb has only the in-frame clones, and not every one. Here the sample spans 70,000 to 100,000 clones, roughly 96% being singletons. The chain employs TRBV29-1 and TRBJ1-2; TRBD1 is a possible D gene (5 bases). This TCR derives from a human donor in good health. The sequencing input was naive CD4+ T cells sorted from blood. The CDR3 here is CSVEEGGRYGYTF. CDR3 nucleotides: TGCAGCGTTGAAGAGGGGGGTCGCTATGGCTACACCTTC.